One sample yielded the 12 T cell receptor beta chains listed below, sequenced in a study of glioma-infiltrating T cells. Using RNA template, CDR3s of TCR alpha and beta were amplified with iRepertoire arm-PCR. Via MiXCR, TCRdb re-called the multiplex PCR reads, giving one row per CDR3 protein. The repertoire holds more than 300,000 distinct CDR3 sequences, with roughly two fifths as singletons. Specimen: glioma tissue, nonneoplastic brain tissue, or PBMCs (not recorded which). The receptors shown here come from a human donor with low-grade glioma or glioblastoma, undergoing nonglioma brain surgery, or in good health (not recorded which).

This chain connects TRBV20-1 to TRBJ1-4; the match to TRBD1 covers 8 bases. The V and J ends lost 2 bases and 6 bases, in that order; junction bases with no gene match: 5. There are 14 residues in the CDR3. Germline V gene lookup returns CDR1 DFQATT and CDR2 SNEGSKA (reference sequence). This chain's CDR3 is CSARSSTGDEKLFF. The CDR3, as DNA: TGCAGTGCTAGATCATCGACAGGGGATGAAAAACTGTTTTTT.

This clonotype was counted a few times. CDR3 loop: CASSSSTGRGYGYTF. As DNA, the CDR3 is TGTGCCAGCAGCTCCTCGACAGGGAGAGGCTATGGCTACACCTTC. The V call is TRBV7-9, the J call TRBJ1-2; 7 bases are a match to TRBD1. Germline V lookup: CDR1 SEHNR, CDR2 FQNEAQ (reference sequence). This CDR3 is 15 amino acids long. With 4 bases clipped from V and 4 bases from J, the junction kept 9 bases outside the gene matches.

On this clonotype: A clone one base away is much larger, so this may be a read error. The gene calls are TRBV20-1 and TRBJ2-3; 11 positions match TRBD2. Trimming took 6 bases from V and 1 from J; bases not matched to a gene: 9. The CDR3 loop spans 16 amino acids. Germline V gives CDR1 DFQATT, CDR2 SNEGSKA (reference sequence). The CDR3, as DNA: TGCAGTGCCTGCCGACTAGCGGGATCTCGCACAGATACGCAGTATTTT. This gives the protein CSACRLAGSRTDTQYF.

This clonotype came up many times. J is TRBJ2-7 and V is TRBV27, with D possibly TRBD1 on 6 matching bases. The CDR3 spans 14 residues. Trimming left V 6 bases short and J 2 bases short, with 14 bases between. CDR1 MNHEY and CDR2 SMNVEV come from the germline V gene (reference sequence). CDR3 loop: CASSLVGHPYEQYF. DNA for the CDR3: TGTGCCAGCAGCCTTGTGGGACACCCCTACGAGCAGTACTTC.

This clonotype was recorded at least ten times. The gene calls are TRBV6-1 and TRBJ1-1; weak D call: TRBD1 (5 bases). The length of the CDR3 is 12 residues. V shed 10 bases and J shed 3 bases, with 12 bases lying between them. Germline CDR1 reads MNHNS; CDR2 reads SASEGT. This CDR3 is CATSTEYTEAFF. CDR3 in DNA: TGTGCCACTTCGACAGAATACACTGAAGCTTTCTTT.

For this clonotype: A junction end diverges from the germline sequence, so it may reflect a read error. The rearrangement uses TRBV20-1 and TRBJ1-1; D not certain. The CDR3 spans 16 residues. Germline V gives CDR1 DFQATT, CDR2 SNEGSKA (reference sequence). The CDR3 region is CSAKDPQTATHTEAFF. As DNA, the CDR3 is TGCAGTGCTAAAGACCCACAGACCGCAACCCACACTGAAGCTTTCTTC.

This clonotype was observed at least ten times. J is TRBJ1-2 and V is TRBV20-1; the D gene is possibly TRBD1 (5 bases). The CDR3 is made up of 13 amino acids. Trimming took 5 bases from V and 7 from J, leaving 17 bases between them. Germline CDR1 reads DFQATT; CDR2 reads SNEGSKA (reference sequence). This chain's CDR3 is CSALAVGETGYTF. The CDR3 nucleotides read TGCAGTGCTTTGGCGGTAGGGGAAACTGGCTACACCTTC.

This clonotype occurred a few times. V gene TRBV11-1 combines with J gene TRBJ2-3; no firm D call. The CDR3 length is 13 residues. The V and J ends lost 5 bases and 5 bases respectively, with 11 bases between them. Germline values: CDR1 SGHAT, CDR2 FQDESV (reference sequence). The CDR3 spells CASSQTYEDTQYF. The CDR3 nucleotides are TGTGCCAGCAGCCAAACTTACGAAGATACGCAGTATTTT.

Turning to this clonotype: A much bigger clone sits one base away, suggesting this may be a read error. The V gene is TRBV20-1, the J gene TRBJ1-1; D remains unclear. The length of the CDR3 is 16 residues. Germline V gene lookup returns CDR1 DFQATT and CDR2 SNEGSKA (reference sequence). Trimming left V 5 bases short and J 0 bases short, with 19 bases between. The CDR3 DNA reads TGCAGTGCTCGTTCAGTGGGCCTCGGGATGAACACTGAAGCTTTCTTT. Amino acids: CSARSVGLGMNTEAFF.

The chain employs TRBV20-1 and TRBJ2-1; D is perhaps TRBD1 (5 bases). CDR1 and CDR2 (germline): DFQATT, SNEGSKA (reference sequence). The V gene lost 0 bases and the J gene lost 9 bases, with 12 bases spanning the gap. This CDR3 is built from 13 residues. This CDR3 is CSARDRTSFEQFF. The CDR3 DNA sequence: TGCAGTGCTAGAGACAGGACATCATTTGAGCAGTTCTTC.

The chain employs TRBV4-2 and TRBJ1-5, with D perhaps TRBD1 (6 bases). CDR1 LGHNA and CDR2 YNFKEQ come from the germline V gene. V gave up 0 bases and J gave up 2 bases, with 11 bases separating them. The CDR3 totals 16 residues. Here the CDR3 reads CASSQDGGAGNQPQHF. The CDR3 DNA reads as TGTGCCAGCAGCCAAGATGGGGGGGCTGGCAATCAGCCCCAGCATTTT.

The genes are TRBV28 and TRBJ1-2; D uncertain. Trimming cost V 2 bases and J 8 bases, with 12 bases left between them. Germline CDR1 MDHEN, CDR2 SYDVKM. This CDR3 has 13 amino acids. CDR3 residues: CASSLMDGAGYTF. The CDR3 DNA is TGTGCCAGCAGTTTAATGGACGGAGCGGGCTACACCTTC.